This T cell receptor beta chain was sequenced in a study of CD8 T cells in Susac syndrome. Healthy donors constituted the controls, which were matched for age and sex. RNA, at about 0.5 to 1 ug, was reverse transcribed with random hexamers. TCRdb fed the immunoSEQ multiplex PCR reads into MiXCR, producing one record per CDR3 protein. The table shows about 120,000 distinct CDR3 sequences, with less than 95% occurring only once. What was sequenced was CD8+ T cells from PBMCs. The origin of this receptor is a human donor in good health.

The chain's CDR3 is CASRLLAGGEDTQYF. The CDR3, as DNA: TGTGCCAGCAGACTCTTGGCGGGGGGAGAAGATACGCAGTATTTT. The chain has TRBV2 and TRBJ2-3; TRBD2 matches at 8 bases. In germline, CDR1 is SNHLY, CDR2 FYNNEI. This CDR3 spans 15 amino acids. J lost 5 bases, V lost 6 bases, and 10 bases had no gene match.